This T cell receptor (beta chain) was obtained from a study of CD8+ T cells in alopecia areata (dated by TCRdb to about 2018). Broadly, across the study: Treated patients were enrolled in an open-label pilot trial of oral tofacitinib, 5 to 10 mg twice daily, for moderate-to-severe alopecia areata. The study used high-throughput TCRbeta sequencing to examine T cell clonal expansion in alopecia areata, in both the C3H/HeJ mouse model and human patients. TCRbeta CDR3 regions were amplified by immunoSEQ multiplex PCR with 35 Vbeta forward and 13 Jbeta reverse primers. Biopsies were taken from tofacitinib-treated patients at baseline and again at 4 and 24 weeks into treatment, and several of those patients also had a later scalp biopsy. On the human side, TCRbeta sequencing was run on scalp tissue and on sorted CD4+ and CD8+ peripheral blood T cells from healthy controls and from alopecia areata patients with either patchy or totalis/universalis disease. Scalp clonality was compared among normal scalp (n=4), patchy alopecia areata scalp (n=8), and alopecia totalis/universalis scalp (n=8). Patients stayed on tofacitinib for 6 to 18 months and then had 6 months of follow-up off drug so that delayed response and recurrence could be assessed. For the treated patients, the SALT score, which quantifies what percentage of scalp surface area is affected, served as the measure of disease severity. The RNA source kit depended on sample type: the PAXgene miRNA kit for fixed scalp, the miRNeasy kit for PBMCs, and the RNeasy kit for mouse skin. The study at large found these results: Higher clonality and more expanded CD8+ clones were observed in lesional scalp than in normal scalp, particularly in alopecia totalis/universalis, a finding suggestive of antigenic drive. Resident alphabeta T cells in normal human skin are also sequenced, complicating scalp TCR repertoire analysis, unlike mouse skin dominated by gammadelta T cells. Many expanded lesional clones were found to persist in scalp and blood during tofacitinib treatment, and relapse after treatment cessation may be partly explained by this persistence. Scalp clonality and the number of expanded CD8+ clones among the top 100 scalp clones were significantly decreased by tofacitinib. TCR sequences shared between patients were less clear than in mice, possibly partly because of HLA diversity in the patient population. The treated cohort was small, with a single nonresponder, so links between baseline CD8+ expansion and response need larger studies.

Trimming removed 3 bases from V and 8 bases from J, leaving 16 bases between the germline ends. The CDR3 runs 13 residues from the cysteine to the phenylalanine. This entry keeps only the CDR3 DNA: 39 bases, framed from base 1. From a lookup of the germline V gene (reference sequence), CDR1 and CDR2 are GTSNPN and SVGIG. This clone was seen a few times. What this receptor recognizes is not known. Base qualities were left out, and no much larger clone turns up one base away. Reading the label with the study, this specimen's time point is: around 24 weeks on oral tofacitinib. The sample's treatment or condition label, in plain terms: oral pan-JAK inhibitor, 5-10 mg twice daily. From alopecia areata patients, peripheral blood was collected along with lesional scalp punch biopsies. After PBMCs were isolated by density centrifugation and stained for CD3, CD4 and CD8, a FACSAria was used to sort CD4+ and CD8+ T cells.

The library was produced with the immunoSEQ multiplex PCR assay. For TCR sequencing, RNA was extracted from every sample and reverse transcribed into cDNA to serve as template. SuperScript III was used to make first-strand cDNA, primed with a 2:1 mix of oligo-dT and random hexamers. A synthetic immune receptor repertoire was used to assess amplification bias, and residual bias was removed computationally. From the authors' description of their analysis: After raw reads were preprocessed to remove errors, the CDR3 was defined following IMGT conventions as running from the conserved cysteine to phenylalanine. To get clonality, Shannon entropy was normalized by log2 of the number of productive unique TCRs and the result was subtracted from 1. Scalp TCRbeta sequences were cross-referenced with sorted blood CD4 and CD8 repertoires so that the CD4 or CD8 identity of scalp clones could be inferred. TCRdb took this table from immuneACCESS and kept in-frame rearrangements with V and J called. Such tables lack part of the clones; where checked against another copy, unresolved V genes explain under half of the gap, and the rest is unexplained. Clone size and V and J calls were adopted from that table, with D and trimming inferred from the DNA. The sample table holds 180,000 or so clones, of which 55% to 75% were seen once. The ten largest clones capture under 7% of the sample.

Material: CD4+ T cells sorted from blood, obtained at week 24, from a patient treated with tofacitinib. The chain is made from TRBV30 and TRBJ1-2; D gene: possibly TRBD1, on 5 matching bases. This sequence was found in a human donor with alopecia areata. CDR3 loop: CAWSAFGGVGYTF. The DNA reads TGTGCCTGGAGCGCGTTCGGGGGTGTGGGCTACACCTTC.